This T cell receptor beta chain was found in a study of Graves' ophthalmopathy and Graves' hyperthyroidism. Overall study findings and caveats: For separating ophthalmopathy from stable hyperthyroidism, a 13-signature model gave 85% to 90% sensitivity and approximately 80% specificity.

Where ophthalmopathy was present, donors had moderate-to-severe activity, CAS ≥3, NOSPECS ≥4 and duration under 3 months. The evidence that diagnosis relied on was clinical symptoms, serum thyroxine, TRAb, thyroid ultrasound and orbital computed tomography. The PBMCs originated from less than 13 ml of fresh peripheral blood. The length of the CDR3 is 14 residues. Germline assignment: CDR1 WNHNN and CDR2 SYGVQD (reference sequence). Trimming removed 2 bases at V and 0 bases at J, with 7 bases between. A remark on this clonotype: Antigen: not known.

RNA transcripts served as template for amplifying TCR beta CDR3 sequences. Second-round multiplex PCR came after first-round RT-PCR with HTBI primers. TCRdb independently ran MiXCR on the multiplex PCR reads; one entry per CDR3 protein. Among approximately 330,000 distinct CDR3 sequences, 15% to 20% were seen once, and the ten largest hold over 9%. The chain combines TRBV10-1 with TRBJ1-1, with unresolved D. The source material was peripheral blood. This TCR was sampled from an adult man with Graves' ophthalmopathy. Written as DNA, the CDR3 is TGCGCCAGCAGTGAGAGTCGGATGAACACTGAAGCTTTCTTT. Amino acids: CASSESRMNTEAFF.